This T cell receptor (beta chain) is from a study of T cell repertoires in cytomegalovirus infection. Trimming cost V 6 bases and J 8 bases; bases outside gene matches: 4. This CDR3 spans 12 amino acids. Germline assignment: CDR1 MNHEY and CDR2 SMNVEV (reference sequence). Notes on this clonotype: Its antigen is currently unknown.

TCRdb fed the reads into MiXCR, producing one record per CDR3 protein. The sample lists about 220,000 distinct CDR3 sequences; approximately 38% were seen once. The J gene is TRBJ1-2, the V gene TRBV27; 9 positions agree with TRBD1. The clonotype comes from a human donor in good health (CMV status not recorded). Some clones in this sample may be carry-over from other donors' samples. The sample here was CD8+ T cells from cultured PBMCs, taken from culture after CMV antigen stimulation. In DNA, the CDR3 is TGTGCCAGCAGACAGGGGGCGCGGGGCTACACCTTC. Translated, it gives CASRQGARGYTF.